This T cell receptor (beta chain) originates from a study of Ad26.COV2.S vaccination and SARS-CoV-2 variants (dated by TCRdb to the early 2020s). Context from the whole study: Donors in the vaccine arm were drawn from COV1001, a phase I-IIa trial of Ad26.COV2.S in healthy adults that was multicentre, randomized, double-blind and placebo-controlled. Ad26.COV2.S was administered intramuscularly at 5 x 10^10 or 1 x 10^11 viral particles, either as a single shot or as two shots given 56 days apart. The specificity and breadth of SARS-CoV-2-reactive T cell receptors after Ad26.COV2.S vaccination were assessed by TCRbeta repertoire sequencing. The TCR-sequenced set comprised about 32 samples: around 20 Ad26.COV2.S vaccine recipients, 5 placebo recipients and 8 SARS-CoV-2 convalescent individuals. Trial participants were randomized into five groups of five, in which low-dose or high-dose Ad26.COV2.S was given once or twice, or placebo was given on both occasions. Investigators did not know the trial group allocation while performing experiments and assessing outcomes.

What the study reported, not specific to this receptor: The study was not powered for comparison of responses between vaccine doses or regimens. The authors noted that total T cell responses may have been underestimated by the TCR breadth and depth analyses. Non-spike TCR breadth was comparable between vaccine and placebo recipients, consistent with the vaccine containing only spike. After vaccination, substantial breadth of spike-specific CD8+ and CD4+ T cell responses was reported. Compared with placebo recipients, Ad26.COV2.S recipients showed higher spike-specific TCR breadth (P = 0.0014).

TCRbeta CDR3 regions were sequenced with the immunoSEQ Assay. After extraction, genomic DNA underwent amplification by bias-controlled multiplex PCR, followed by high-throughput sequencing. The published analysis was carried out like this. Collapsing and filtering of sequences were performed to quantify the absolute abundance of each unique TCRbeta CDR3 region. T cell fraction was estimated by normalization of TCRbeta template counts to usable DNA, with usable DNA being measured through amplification of reference genes present in all nucleated cells. Repertoire TCRs were annotated as SARS-CoV-2-specific by exact matching of V gene, CDR3 amino acid sequence and J gene to a known reactive TCR set. The reference SARS-CoV-2 TCR set came from MIRA and was filtered for enrichment in COVID-19-positive ImmuneCODE repertoires, removing public or cross-reactive TCRs. Using the MIRA antigens, annotated TCRs were further analysed by specific ORF or by position within an ORF. Breadth was defined as annotated unique rearrangements over total unique productive rearrangements; depth was the summed frequency of those rearrangements. Two-sided Wilcoxon rank-sum tests were applied when comparing TCR breadth between groups. This is the immuneACCESS table as TCRdb keeps it, with only in-frame sequences that have V and J called. A part of the clones is gone; compared with another copy, unresolved V genes explain less than half, and the rest is unexplained. The DNA was the basis for D and trimming; V, J and clone size are from that table. The table for this sample lists around 500,000 clones; nearly 90% of them were counted only once. 1.7% of the sample is in the top ten clones.

On this clone: No cognate antigen has been identified for it. No base quality information exists; no much larger clone differs at one position.

The CDR3 contains 16 residues, cysteine and phenylalanine counted. CDR3 DNA only is kept here, 48 bases in frame from base 1. The treatment or condition label of this sample denotes: about 20 received Ad26.COV2.S at low or high dose, single or two shots; about 5 received placebo; per-sample allocation not given. For vaccine and placebo recipients, the sequenced repertoires came from samples collected on day 63 after the first injection. In Cohort 1b, about 25 adults aged 18-55 years were enrolled at a single site in Boston, USA, between 29 July and 7 August 2020. Ad26.COV2.S consisted of a replication-incompetent adenovirus type 26 vector by which a prefusion-stabilized SARS-CoV-2 spike protein from the original Wuhan strain was expressed.

Sequenced material: peripheral blood, taken in a trial of Ad26.COV2.S vaccine versus placebo. This TCR derives from a person aged 18-65 years who received the Ad26.COV2.S COVID-19 vaccine or a placebo. The chain uses TRBV21-1 and TRBJ2-5. TRBV21-1 is described as a pseudogene. The DNA is as follows: TGTGCCAGCAGCCAAAGGGCAAATATGGGGCAAGAGACCCAGTACTTC. It encodes CASSQRANMGQETQYF.